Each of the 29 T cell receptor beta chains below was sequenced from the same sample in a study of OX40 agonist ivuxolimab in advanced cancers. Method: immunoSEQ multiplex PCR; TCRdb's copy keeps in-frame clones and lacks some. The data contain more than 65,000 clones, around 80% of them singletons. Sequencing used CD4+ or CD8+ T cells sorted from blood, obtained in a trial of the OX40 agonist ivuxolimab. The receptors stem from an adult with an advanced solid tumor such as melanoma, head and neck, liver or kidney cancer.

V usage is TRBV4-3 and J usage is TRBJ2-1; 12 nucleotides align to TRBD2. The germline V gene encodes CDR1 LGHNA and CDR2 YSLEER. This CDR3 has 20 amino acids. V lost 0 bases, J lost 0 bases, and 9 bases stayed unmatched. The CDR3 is CASSQETSGGLSSSYNEQFF. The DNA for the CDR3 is TGCGCCAGCAGCCAAGAAACTAGCGGGGGGCTTTCTAGCTCCTACAATGAGCAGTTCTTC.

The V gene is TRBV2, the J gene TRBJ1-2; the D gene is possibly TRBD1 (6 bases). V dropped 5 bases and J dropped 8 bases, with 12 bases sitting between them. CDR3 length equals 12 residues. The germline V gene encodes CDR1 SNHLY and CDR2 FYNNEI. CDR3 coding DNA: TGTGCCAGCAGTAACAGGGTTGAGGGCTACACCTTC. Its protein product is CASSNRVEGYTF. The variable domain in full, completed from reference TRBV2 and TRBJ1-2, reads EPEVTQTPSHQVTQMGQEVILRCVPISNHLYFYWYRQILGQKVEFLVSFYNNEISEKSEIFDDQFSVERPDGSNFTLKIRSTKLEDSAMYFCASSNRVEGYTFGSGTRLTVV.

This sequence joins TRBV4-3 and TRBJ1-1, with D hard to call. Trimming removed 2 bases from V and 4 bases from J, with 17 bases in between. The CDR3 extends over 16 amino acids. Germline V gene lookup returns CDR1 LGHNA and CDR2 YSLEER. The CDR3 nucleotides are TGCGCCAGCAGCCAAAATCGGGGTATTTTGGGCACTGAAGCTTTCTTT. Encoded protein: CASSQNRGILGTEAFF.

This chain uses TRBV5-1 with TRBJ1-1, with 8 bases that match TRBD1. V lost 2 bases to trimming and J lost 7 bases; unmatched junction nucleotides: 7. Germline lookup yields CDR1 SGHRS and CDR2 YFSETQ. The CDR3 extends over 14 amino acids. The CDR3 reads CASSFQGAEGEAFF. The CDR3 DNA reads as TGCGCCAGCAGCTTCCAGGGGGCAGAAGGTGAAGCTTTCTTT.

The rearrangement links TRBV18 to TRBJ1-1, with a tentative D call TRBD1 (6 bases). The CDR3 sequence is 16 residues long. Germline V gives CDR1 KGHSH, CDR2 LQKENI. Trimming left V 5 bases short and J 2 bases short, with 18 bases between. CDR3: CASSSLQGTQNTEAFF. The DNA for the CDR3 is TGTGCCAGCTCATCGCTTCAAGGGACACAAAACACTGAAGCTTTCTTT.

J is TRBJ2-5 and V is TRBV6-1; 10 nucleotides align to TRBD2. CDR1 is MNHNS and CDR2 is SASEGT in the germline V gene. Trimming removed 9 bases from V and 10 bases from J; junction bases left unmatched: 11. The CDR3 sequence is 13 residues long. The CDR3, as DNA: TGTGCCAGTAACCTAGCGGGGGCCCCCGACCAGTACTTC. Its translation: CASNLAGAPDQYF.

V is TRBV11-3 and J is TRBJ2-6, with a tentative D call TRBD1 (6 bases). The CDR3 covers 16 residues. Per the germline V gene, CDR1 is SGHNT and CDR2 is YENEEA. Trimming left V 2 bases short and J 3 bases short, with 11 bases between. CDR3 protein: CASSLSGGFGANVLTF. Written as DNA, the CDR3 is TGTGCCAGCAGCTTATCTGGGGGCTTTGGGGCCAACGTCCTGACTTTC.

The CDR3 coding sequence is TGTGCCGCGGGCAGGGGCGAGGGAAGAAAACTGTTTTTT. Translated: CAAGRGEGRKLFF. The chain has TRBV5-4 and TRBJ1-4; D might be TRBD1 (6 bases). Germline V lookup: CDR1 SGHNT, CDR2 YYREEE (reference sequence). V was cut by 10 bases and J by 10 bases, with 20 bases left in between. This CDR3 has 13 residues.

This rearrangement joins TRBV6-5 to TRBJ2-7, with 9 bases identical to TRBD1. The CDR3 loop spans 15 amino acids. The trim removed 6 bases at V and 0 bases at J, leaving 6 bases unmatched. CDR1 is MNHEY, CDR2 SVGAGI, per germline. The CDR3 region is CASRAGTGYSYEQYF. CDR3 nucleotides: TGTGCCAGCAGGGCCGGGACAGGGTACTCCTACGAGCAGTACTTC.

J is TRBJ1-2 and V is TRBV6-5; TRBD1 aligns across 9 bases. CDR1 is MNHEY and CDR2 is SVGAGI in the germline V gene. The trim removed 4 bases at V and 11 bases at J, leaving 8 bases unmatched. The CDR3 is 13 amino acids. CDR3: CASSFPGQGLYTF. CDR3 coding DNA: TGTGCCAGCAGTTTCCCGGGACAGGGCCTTTACACCTTC.

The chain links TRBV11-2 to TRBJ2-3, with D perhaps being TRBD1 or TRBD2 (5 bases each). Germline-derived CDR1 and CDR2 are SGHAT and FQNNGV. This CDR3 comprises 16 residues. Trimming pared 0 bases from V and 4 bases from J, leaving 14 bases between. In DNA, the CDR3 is TGTGCCAGCAGCTTAGACGCAGGGACCGTCCCAGATACGCAGTATTTT. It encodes CASSLDAGTVPDTQYF.

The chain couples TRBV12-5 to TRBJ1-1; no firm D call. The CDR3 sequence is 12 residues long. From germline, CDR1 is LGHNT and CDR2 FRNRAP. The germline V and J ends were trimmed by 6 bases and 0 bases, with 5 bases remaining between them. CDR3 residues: CASGTMNTEAFF. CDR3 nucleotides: TGTGCTAGTGGAACAATGAACACTGAAGCTTTCTTT.

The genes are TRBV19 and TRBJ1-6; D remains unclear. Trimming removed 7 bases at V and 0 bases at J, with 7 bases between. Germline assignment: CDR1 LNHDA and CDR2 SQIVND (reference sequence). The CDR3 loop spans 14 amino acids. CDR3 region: CASNPGSYNSPLHF. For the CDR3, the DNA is TGTGCCAGTAACCCCGGCTCCTATAATTCACCCCTCCACTTT.

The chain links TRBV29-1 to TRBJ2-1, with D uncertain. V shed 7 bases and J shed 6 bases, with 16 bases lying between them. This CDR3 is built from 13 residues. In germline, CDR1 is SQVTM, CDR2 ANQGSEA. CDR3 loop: CSAGPDTGNEQFF. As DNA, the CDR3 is TGCAGCGCAGGTCCCGACACGGGCAATGAGCAGTTCTTC.

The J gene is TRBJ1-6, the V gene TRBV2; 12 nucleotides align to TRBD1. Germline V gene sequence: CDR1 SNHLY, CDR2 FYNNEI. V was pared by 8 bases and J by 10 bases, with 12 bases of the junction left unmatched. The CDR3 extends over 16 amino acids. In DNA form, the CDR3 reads TGTGCCAGCCAGTATGGGACAGGGGGCTTAAACTCACCCCTCCACTTT. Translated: CASQYGTGGLNSPLHF.

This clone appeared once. CDR3 loop: CASSLGLGIDGYTF. The CDR3 nucleotides are TGTGCCAGCAGCTTGGGGCTGGGTATAGATGGCTACACCTTC. The genes are TRBV7-2 and TRBJ1-2; possible D gene TRBD1, 5 bases. The CDR3 runs to 14 residues. Per germline, CDR1 SGHTA and CDR2 FQGNSA. Trimming pared 3 bases from V and 6 bases from J, leaving 14 bases between.

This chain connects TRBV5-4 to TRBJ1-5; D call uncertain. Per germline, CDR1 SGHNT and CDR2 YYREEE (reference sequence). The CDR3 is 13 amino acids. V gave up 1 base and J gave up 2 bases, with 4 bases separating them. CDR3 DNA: TGTGCCAGCAGCTTGTTAGGCAATCAGCCCCAGCATTTT. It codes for CASSLLGNQPQHF.

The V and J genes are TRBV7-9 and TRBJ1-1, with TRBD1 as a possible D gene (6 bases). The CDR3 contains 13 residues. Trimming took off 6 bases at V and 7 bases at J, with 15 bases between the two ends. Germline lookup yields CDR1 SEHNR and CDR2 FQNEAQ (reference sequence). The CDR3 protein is CASRTEGGIEAFF. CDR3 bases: TGTGCCAGCAGGACGGAAGGGGGGATTGAAGCTTTCTTT.

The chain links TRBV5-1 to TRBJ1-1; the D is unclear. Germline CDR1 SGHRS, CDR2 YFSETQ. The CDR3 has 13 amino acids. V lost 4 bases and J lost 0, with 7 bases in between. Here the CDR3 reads CASSQDLNTEAFF. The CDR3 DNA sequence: TGCGCCAGCAGCCAGGACTTGAACACTGAAGCTTTCTTT. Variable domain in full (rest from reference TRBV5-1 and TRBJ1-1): KAGVTQTPRYLIKTRGQQVTLSCSPISGHRSVSWYQQTPGQGLQFLFEYFSETQRNKGNFPGRFSGRQFSNSRSEMNVSTLELGDSALYLCASSQDLNTEAFFGQGTRLTVV.

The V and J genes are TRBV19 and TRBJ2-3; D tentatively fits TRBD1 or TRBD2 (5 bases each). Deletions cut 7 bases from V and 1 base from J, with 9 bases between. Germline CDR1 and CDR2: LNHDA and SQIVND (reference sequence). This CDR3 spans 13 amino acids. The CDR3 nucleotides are TGTGCCAGTAAGCAGGGAGGCACAGATACGCAGTATTTT. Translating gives CASKQGGTDTQYF.

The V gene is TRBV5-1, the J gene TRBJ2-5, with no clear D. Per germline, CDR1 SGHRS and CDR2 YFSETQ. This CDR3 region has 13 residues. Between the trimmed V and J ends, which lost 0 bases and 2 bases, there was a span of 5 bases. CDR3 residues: CASSLVPQETQYF. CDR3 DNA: TGCGCCAGCAGCTTGGTACCTCAAGAGACCCAGTACTTC.

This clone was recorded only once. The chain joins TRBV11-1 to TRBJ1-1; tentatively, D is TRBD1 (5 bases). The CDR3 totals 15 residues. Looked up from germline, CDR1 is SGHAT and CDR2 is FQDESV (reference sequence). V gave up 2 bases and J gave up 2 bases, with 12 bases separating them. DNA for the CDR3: TGTGCCAGCAGCTTAAGGACACCACGAAACACTGAAGCTTTCTTT. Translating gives CASSLRTPRNTEAFF.

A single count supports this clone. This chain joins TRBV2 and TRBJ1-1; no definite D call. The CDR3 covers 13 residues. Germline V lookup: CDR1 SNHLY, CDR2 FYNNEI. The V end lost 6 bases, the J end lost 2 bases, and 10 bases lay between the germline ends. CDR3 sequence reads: CASRSQFNTEAFF. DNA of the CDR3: TGTGCCAGCAGGTCCCAATTTAACACTGAAGCTTTCTTT.

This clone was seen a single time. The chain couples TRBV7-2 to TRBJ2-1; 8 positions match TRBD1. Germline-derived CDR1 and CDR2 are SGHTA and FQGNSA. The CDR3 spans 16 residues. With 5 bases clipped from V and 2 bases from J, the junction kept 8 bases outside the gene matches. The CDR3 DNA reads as TGTGCCAGCAGCGAATATAACAGGGGGGCCTACAATGAGCAGTTCTTC. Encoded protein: CASSEYNRGAYNEQFF. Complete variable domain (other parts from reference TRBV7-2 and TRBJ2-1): GAGVSQSPSNKVTEKGKDVELRCDPISGHTALYWYRQSLGQGLEFLIYFQGNSAPDKSGLPSDRFSAERTGGSVSTLTIQRTQQEDSAVYLCASSEYNRGAYNEQFFGPGTRLTVL.

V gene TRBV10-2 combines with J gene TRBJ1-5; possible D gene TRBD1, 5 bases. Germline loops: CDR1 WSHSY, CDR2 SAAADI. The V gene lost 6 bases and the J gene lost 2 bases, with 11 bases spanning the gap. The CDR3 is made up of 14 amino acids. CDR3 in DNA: TGCGCCAGCAGAAGGGGAGTTGGCAATCAGCCCCAGCATTTT. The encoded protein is CASRRGVGNQPQHF.

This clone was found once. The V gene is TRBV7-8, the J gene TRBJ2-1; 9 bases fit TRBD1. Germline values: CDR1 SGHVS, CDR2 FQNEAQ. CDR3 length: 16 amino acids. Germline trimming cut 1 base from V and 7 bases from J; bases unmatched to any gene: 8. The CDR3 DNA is TGTGCCAGCAGCTTAGGGGGGACAGGGTCGGTTAATGAGCAGTTCTTC. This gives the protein CASSLGGTGSVNEQFF. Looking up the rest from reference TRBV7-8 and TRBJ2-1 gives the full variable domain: GAGVSQSPRYKVAKRGQDVALRCDPISGHVSLFWYQQALGQGPEFLTYFQNEAQLDKSGLPSDRFFAERPEGSVSTLKIQRTQQEDSAVYLCASSLGGTGSVNEQFFGPGTRLTVL.

CDR3 DNA: TGTGCCAGCTCACCACAATCCCCGGGACAGATCATATATGGCTACACCTTC. Amino acid sequence: CASSPQSPGQIIYGYTF. The rearrangement joins TRBV18 to TRBJ1-2; TRBD1 agrees at 7 bases. Losses at the gene ends were 1 base for V and 5 bases for J; bases not matched to a gene: 13. Germline loops: CDR1 KGHSH, CDR2 LQKENI. CDR3 length equals 17 residues.

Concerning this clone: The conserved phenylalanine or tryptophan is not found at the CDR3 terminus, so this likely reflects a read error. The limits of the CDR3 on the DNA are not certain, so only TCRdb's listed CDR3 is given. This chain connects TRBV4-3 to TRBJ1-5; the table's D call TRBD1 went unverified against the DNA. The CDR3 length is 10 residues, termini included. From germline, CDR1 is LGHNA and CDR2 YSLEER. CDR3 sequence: CASSQGQGIV.

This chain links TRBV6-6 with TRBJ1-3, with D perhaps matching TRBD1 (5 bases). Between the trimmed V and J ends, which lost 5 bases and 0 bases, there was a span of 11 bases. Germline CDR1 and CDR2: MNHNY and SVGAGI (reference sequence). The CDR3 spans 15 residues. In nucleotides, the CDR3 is TGTGCCAGCAGTAAGGACAACCTCTCTGGAAACACCATATATTTT. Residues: CASSKDNLSGNTIYF.